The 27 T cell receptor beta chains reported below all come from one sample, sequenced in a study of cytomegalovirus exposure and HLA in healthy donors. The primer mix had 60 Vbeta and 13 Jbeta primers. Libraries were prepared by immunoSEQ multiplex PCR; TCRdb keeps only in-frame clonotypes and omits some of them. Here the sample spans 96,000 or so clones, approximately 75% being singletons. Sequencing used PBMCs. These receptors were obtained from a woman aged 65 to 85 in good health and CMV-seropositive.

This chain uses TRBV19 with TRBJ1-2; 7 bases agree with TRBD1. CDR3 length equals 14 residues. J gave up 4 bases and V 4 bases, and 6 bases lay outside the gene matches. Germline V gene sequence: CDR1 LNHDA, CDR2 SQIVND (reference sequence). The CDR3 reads CASSKTGNPYGYTF. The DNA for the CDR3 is TGTGCCAGTAGTAAGACAGGGAATCCCTATGGCTACACCTTC. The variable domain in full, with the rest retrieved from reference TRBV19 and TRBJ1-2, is DGGITQSPKYLFRKEGQNVTLSCEQNLNHDAMYWYRQDPGQGLRLIYYSQIVNDFQKGDIAEGYSVSREKKESFPLTVTSAQKNPTAFYLCASSKTGNPYGYTFGSGTRLTVV.

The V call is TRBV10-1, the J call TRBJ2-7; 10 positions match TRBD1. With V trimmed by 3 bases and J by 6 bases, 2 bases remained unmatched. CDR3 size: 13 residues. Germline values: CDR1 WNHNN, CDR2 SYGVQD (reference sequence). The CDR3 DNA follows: TGCGCCAGCAGTGACGGACAGGGGGGCGAGCAGTACTTC. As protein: CASSDGQGGEQYF.

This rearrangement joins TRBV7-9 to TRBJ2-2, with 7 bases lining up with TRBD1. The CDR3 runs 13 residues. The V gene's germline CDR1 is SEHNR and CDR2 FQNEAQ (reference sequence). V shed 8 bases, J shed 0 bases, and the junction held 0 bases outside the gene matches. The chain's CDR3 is CASDRANTGELFF. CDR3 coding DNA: TGTGCCAGCGACAGGGCGAACACCGGGGAGCTGTTTTTT. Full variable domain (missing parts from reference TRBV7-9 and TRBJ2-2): DTGVSQNPRHKITKRGQNVTFRCDPISEHNRLYWYRQTLGQGPEFLTYFQNEAQLEKSRLLSDRFSAERPKGSFSTLEIQRTEQGDSAMYLCASDRANTGELFFGEGSRLTVL.

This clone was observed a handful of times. The CDR3 DNA reads TGCGCCAGCAGCGGAACAGGGTTCTCCGGCGAGCAGTACTTC. Encoded protein: CASSGTGFSGEQYF. The chain carries TRBV5-1 and TRBJ2-7; weak D call: TRBD1 (6 bases). The ends were cut back, 4 bases at V and 6 bases at J, with 17 bases in the middle. The CDR3 is 14 residues long. CDR1 SGHRS and CDR2 YFSETQ come from the germline V gene.

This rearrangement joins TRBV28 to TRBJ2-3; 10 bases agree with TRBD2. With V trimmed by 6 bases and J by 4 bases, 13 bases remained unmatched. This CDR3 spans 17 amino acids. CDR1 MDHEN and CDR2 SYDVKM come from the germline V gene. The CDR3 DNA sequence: TGTGCCAGCAGGGGACTAGGAGCGGGAGGGGGGGCAGATACGCAGTATTTT. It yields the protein CASRGLGAGGGADTQYF.

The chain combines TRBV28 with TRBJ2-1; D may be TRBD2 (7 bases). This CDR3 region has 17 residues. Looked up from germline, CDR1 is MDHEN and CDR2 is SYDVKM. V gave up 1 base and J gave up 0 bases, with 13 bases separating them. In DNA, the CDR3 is TGTGCCAGCAGTTTATTTGGTGCGGGGGCCTCCTACAATGAGCAGTTCTTC. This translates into CASSLFGAGASYNEQFF.

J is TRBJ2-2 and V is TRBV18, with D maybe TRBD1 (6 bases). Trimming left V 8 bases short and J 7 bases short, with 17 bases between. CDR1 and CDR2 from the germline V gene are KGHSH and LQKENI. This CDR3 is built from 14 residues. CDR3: CASLGTISVGELFF. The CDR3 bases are TGTGCCAGCCTAGGGACAATCAGCGTCGGGGAGCTGTTTTTT.

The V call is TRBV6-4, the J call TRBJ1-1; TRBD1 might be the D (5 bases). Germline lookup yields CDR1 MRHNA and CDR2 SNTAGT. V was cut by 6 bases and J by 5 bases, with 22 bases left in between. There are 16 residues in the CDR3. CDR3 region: CASSSSYRRGRTEAFF. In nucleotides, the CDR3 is TGTGCCAGCAGCTCTTCTTACAGGCGGGGGAGAACTGAAGCTTTCTTT.

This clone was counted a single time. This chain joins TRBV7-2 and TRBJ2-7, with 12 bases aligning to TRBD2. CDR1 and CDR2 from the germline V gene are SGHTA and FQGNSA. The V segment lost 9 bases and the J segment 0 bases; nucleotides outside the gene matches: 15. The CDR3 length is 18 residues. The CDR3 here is CASQRPTSGGTSSYEQYF. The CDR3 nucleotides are TGTGCCAGTCAGAGGCCCACTAGCGGGGGGACAAGCTCCTACGAGCAGTACTTC.

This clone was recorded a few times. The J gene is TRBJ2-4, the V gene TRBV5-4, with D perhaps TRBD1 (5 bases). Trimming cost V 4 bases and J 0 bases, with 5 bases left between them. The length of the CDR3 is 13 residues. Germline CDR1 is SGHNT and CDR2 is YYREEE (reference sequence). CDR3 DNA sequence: TGTGCCAGCAGCGACAGAGCCAAAAACATTCAGTACTTC. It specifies CASSDRAKNIQYF.

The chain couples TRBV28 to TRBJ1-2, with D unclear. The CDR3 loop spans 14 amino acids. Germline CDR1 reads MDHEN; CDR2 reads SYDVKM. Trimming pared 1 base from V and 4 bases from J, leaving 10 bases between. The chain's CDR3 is CASSLSRVAYGYTF. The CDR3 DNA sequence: TGTGCCAGCAGTTTATCCCGGGTGGCCTATGGCTACACCTTC.

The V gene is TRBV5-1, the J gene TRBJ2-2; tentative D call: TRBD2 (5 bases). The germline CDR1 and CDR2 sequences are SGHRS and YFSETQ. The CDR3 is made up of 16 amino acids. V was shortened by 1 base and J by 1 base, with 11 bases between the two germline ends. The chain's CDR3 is CASSLQGSWNTGELFF. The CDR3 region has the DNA TGCGCCAGCAGCTTGCAAGGGAGCTGGAACACCGGGGAGCTGTTTTTT.

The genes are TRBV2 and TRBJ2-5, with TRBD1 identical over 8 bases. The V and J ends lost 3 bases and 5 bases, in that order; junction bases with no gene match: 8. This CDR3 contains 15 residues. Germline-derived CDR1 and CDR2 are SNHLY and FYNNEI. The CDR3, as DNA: TGTGCCAGCAGTGAGTCCGACAGGGGATGGGAGACCCAGTACTTC. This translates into CASSESDRGWETQYF.

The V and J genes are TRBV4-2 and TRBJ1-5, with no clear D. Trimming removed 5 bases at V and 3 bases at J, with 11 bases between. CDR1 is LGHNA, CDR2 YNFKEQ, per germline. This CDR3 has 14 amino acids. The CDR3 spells CASSVGENNQPQHF. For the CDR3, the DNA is TGTGCCAGCAGCGTGGGAGAGAACAATCAGCCCCAGCATTTT.

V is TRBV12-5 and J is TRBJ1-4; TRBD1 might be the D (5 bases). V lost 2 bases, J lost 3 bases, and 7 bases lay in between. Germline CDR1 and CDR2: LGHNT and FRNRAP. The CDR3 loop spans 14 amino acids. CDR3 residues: CASGLTGANEKLFF. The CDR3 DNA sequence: TGTGCTAGTGGTTTGACAGGTGCTAATGAAAAACTGTTTTTT.

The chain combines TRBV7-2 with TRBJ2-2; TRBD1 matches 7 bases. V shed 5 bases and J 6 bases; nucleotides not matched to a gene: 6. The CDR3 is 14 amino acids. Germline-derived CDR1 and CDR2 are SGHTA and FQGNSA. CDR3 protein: CASSPHRGPGELFF. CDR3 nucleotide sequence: TGTGCCAGCAGCCCCCACAGGGGACCCGGGGAGCTGTTTTTT.

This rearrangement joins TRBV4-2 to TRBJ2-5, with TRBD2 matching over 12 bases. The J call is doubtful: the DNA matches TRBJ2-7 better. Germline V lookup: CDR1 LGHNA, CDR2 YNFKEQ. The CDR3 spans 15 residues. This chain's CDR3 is CASSQRTSGNYEQYF. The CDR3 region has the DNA TGTGCCAGCAGCCAGAGGACTAGCGGGAACTACGAGCAGTACTTC.

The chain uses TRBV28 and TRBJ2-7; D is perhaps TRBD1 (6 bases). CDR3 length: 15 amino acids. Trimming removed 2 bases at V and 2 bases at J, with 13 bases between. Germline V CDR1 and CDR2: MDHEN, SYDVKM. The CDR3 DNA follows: TGTGCCAGCAGTTTACACTTACAGGGTCCCTACGAGCAGTACTTC. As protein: CASSLHLQGPYEQYF.

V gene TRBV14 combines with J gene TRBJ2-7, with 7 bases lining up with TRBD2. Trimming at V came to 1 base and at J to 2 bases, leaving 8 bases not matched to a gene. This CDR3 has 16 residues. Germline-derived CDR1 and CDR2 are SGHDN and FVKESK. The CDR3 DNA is TGTGCCAGCAGCCAAGGGGCGGGAGCGCCCCCCTACGAGCAGTACTTC. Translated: CASSQGAGAPPYEQYF. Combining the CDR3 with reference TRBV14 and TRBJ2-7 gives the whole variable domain EAGVTQFPSHSVIEKGQTVTLRCDPISGHDNLYWYRRVMGKEIKFLLHFVKESKQDESGMPNNRFLAERTGGTYSTLKVQPAELEDSGVYFCASSQGAGAPPYEQYFGPGTRLTVT.

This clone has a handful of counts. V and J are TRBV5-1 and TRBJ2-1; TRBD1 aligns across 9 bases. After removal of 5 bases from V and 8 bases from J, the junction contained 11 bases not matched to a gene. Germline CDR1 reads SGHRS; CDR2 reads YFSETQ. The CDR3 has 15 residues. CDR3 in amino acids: CASRQPGQGQYEQFF. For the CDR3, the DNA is TGCGCCAGCAGGCAACCGGGACAGGGTCAATATGAGCAGTTCTTC.

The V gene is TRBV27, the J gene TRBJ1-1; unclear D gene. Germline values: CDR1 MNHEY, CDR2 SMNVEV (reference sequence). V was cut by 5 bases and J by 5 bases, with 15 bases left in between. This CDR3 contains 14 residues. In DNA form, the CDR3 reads TGTGCCAGCAGTCCGGACGGGGTTCGGACTGAAGCTTTCTTT. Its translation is CASSPDGVRTEAFF.

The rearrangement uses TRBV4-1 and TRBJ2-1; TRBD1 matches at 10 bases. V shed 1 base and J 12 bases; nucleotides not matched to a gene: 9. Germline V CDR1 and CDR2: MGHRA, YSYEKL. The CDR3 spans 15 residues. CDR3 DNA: TGCGCCAGCAGCCAAGTGCACGGGACAGGGGAACGGCAGTTCTTC. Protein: CASSQVHGTGERQFF.

The CDR3 DNA is TGCGCCAGCAGCGCTTTAAACCGCCGGGAGAGTGAAAAACTGTTTTTT. Its protein is CASSALNRRESEKLFF. V and J are TRBV5-1 and TRBJ1-4; D not resolved. CDR3 length: 16 amino acids. Germline V gene sequence: CDR1 SGHRS, CDR2 YFSETQ. Trimming removed 4 bases at V and 7 bases at J, with 20 bases between. The complete variable domain, with remaining parts taken from reference TRBV5-1 and TRBJ1-4, reads KAGVTQTPRYLIKTRGQQVTLSCSPISGHRSVSWYQQTPGQGLQFLFEYFSETQRNKGNFPGRFSGRQFSNSRSEMNVSTLELGDSALYLCASSALNRRESEKLFFGSGTQLSVL.

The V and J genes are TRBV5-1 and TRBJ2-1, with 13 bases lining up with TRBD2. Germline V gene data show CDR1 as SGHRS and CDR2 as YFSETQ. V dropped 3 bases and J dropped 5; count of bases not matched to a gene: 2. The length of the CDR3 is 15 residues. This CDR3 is CASSSLAGGNNEQFF. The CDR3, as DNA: TGCGCCAGCAGCTCACTAGCGGGAGGGAACAATGAGCAGTTCTTC. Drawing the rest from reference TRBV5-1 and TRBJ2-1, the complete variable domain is KAGVTQTPRYLIKTRGQQVTLSCSPISGHRSVSWYQQTPGQGLQFLFEYFSETQRNKGNFPGRFSGRQFSNSRSEMNVSTLELGDSALYLCASSSLAGGNNEQFFGPGTRLTVL.

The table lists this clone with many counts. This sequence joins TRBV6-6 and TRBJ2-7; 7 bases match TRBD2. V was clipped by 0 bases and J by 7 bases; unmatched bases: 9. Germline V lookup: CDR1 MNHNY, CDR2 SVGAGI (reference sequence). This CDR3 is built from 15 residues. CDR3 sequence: CASSYSGGGPSEQYF. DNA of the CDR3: TGTGCCAGCAGTTACTCGGGGGGAGGGCCGAGTGAGCAGTACTTC.

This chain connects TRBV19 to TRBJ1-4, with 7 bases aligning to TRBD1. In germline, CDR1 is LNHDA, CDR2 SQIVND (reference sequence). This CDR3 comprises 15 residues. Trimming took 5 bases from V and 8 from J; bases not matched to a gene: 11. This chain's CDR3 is CASSLAGRGREKLFF. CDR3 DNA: TGTGCCAGTAGTCTCGCCGGGAGGGGGCGGGAAAAACTGTTTTTT.

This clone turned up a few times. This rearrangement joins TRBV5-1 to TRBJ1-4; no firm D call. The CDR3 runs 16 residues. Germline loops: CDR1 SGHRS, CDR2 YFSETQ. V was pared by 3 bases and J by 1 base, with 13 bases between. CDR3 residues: CASSYGGAVTNEKLFF. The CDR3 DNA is TGCGCCAGCAGCTATGGAGGTGCGGTAACTAATGAAAAACTGTTTTTT.